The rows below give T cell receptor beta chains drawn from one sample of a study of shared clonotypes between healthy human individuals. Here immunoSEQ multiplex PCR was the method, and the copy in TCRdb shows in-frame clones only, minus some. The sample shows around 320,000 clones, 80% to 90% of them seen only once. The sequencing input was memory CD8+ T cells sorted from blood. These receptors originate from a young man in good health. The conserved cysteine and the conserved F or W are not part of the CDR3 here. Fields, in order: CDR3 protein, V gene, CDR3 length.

CDR3 protein: ASSYRGISYEQY; V gene: TRBV6-5; CDR3 length: 12
CDR3 protein: ASRGGSEAF; V gene: TRBV19; CDR3 length: 9
CDR3 protein: ASSLLSGFSYEQY; V gene: TRBV7-9; CDR3 length: 13
CDR3 protein: ASSSIGEYEQY; V gene: TRBV7-9; CDR3 length: 11
CDR3 protein: ASSLEGQGGTQY; V gene: TRBV13; CDR3 length: 12
CDR3 protein: ASSLGLAVDTQY; V gene: TRBV5-1; CDR3 length: 12
CDR3 protein: ASSFLTFGTGANVLT; V gene: TRBV13; CDR3 length: 15
CDR3 protein: ATGWGVGLSAEAF; V gene: TRBV6-5; CDR3 length: 13
CDR3 protein: ASSVGYSGTYEQY; V gene: TRBV9; CDR3 length: 13
CDR3 protein: ASSPLGNTIY; V gene: TRBV14; CDR3 length: 10
CDR3 protein: ASTPPYPTRVGQETQY; V gene: TRBV25-1; CDR3 length: 16
CDR3 protein: ASSDGTGLNYGYT; V gene: TRBV6-1; CDR3 length: 13
CDR3 protein: ASSSRAGLASGNTIY; V gene: TRBV7-3; CDR3 length: 15
CDR3 protein: AISDLPGQPYEQY; V gene: TRBV10-3; CDR3 length: 13
CDR3 protein: ASHEQGDVYEQY; V gene: TRBV2; CDR3 length: 12
CDR3 protein: ASHARNGTGHHEQY; V gene: TRBV7-8; CDR3 length: 14
CDR3 protein: SVLIAGSYEQY; V gene: TRBV29-1; CDR3 length: 11
CDR3 protein: ASSYSGQQETQY; V gene: TRBV6-6; CDR3 length: 12
CDR3 protein: ASSWATGTTEAF; V gene: TRBV5-1; CDR3 length: 12
CDR3 protein: ASILGTEPNEKLF; V gene: TRBV5-7; CDR3 length: 13
CDR3 protein: ASSYSRGGADTQY; V gene: TRBV6-6; CDR3 length: 13
CDR3 protein: ASSLGQGYGYT; V gene: TRBV14; CDR3 length: 11
CDR3 protein: SVIDGDEKLF; V gene: TRBV29-1; CDR3 length: 10
CDR3 protein: ASGAGSYEQY; V gene: TRBV27; CDR3 length: 10
CDR3 protein: ASSQVEGDTQY; V gene: TRBV4-1; CDR3 length: 11
CDR3 protein: ATRMDRGVDTGELF; V gene: TRBV18; CDR3 length: 14
CDR3 protein: ASSSTGGAGDEQY; V gene: TRBV6-6; CDR3 length: 13
CDR3 protein: ASSSFAGELF; V gene: TRBV27; CDR3 length: 10
CDR3 protein: ASSDPGRAEETQY; V gene: TRBV2; CDR3 length: 13
CDR3 protein: ASSPGLAGVWPEDTQY; V gene: TRBV7-2; CDR3 length: 16
CDR3 protein: ASSQDFGQTYEQY; V gene: TRBV4-1; CDR3 length: 13
CDR3 protein: ASSLGPVNIQY; V gene: TRBV28; CDR3 length: 11
CDR3 protein: ASSSGQSYEQY; V gene: TRBV19; CDR3 length: 11
CDR3 protein: ASSLAGGDGYT; V gene: TRBV7-9; CDR3 length: 11
CDR3 protein: ASSDWLAGDSGTYEQY; V gene: TRBV6-1; CDR3 length: 16